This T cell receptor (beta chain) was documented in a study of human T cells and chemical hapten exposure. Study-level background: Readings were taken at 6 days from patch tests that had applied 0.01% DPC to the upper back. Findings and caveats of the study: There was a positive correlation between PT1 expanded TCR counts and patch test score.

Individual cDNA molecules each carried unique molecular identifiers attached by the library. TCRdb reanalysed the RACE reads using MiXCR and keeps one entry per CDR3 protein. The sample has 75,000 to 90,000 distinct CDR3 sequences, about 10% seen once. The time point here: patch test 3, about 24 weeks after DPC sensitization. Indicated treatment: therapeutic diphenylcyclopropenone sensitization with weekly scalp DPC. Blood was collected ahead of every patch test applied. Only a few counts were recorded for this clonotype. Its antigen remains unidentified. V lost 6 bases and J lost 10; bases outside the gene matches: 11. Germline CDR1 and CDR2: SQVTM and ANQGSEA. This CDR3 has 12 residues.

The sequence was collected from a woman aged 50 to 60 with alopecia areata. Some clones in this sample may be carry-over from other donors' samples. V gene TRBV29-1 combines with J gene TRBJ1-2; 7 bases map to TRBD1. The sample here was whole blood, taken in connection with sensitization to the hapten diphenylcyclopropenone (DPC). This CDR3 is CSVGSGTVAYTF. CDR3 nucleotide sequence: TGCAGCGTCGGGTCCGGGACAGTAGCCTACACCTTC.